One sample yielded the 8 T cell receptor beta chains listed below, sequenced in a study of T-cell memory formation after mild COVID-19. MiXCR, run by TCRdb on the 5' RACE reads, gives a single entry per CDR3 protein. This sample has just under 50,000 distinct CDR3 sequences, with 12% found just once. Sample: PBMCs or a T cell subset sorted from them (not recorded which). These receptor sequences come from a man aged 18 to 29 who had mild COVID-19 (a few samples of this study predate the infection). Cell type and time point are not known.

This chain links TRBV7-2 with TRBJ1-5, with D unclear. CDR1 is SGHTA, CDR2 FQGNSA, per germline. The V end was cut by 3 bases, the J end by 11 bases, with 14 bases between. The CDR3 extends over 13 amino acids. The CDR3 coding sequence is TGTGCCAGCAGCTTGTACATGAACCAGGCCCAGCATTTT. Protein product: CASSLYMNQAQHF.

This clonotype was seen many times. CDR3 DNA: TGCAGCGTTGAAGGGGCGGATGGGGCCAACGTCCTGACTTTC. Residues: CSVEGADGANVLTF. The J gene is TRBJ2-6, the V gene TRBV29-1; D is unclear. The CDR3 has 14 residues. The germline gives CDR1 SQVTM, CDR2 ANQGSEA. Trimming stripped 1 base from V and 3 bases from J, with 7 bases between.

The chain is built from TRBV18 and TRBJ1-4, with no clear D. V was clipped by 3 bases and J by 7 bases, with 9 bases between them. Germline values: CDR1 KGHSH, CDR2 LQKENI. The CDR3 has 13 amino acids. CDR3 coding DNA: TGTGCCAGCTCACCCGGTCGGGTTGAAAAACTGTTTTTT. As protein: CASSPGRVEKLFF.

This clonotype was observed many times. This chain uses TRBV11-2 with TRBJ2-4, with 7 bases that match TRBD1. Per germline, CDR1 SGHAT and CDR2 FQNNGV. The CDR3 consists of 16 residues. The J segment lost 2 bases and the V segment lost 3 bases, leaving 7 bases of the junction unmatched. CDR3 protein: CASSFDRVSTKNIQYF. CDR3 in DNA: TGTGCCAGCAGCTTTGACAGGGTTTCGACCAAAAACATTCAGTACTTC.

There are a few counts of this clonotype. The chain recombines TRBV7-9 with TRBJ1-1; tentative D call: TRBD1 (5 bases). CDR1 is SEHNR and CDR2 is FQNEAQ in the germline V gene (reference sequence). V was trimmed by 5 bases and J by 1 base, leaving 8 bases between them. The CDR3 loop spans 13 amino acids. Here the CDR3 reads CASSTGGNTEAFF. The CDR3 DNA follows: TGTGCCAGCAGCACGGGGGGGAACACTGAAGCTTTCTTT.

Relative to its sample, this clonotype is medium-sized. V and J are TRBV6-2 or TRBV6-3 and TRBJ2-5, with TRBD2 matching over 7 bases. Germline CDR1 MNHEY, CDR2 SVGEGT. The CDR3 has 14 amino acids. V lost 2 bases and J lost 4; bases outside the gene matches: 4. The CDR3 sequence: CASSYEGGVETQYF. In nucleotides, the CDR3 is TGTGCCAGCAGTTACGAGGGAGGGGTAGAGACCCAGTACTTC.

The rearrangement joins TRBV5-4 to TRBJ1-1; no clear D. Germline loops: CDR1 SGHNT, CDR2 YYREEE (reference sequence). This CDR3 comprises 17 residues. Trimming removed 4 bases from V and 3 bases from J, with 22 bases in between. The CDR3 sequence is CASSQSYQRASDTEAFF. The CDR3 coding sequence is TGTGCCAGCAGCCAGAGCTACCAAAGGGCTTCGGACACTGAAGCTTTCTTT. Combining the CDR3 with reference TRBV5-4 and TRBJ1-1 gives the whole variable domain ETGVTQSPTHLIKTRGQQVTLRCSSQSGHNTVSWYQQALGQGPQFIFQYYREEENGRGNFPPRFSGLQFPNYSSELNVNALELDDSALYLCASSQSYQRASDTEAFFGQGTRLTVV.

The chain carries TRBV2 and TRBJ2-7, with D uncertain. The length of the CDR3 is 13 residues. Germline V CDR1 and CDR2: SNHLY, FYNNEI. The germline V and J ends were trimmed by 7 bases and 3 bases, with 13 bases remaining between them. As DNA, the CDR3 is TGTGCCAGCAAGCAGTCTATCCTCTACGAGCAGTACTTC. It codes for CASKQSILYEQYF.